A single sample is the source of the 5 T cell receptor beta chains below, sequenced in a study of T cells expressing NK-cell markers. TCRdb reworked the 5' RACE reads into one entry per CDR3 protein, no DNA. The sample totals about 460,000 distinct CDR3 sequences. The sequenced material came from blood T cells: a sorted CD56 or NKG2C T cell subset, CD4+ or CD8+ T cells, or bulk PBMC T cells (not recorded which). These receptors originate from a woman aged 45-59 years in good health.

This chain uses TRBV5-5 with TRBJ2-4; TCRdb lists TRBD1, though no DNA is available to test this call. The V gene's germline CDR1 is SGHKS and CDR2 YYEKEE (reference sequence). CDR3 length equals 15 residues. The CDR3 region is CASSYQGAAKNIQYF.

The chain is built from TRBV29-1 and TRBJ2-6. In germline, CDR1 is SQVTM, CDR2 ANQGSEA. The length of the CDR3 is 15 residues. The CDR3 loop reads CSVEDQFVGANVLTF.

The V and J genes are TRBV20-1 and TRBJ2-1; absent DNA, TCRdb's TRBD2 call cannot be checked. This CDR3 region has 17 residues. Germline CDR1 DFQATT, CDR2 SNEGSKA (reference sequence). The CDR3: CSARAQIAGALYNEQFF.

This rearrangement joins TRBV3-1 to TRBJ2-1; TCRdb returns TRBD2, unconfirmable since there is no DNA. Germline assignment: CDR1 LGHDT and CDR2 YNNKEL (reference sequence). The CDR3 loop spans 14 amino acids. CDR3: CASSPTGGRKEQFF.

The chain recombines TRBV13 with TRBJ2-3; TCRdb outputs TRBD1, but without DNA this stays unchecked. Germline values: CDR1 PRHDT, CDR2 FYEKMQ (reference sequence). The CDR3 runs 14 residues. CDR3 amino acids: CASSPRTDTDTQYF.